One and the same sample provided the 4 T cell receptor beta chains below, sequenced in a study of T-cell reconstitution after alpha-beta-depleted transplantation in children (dated by TCRdb to about 2016). In the paper's terms, the treatment or condition label means: allogeneic hematopoietic cell transplantation with graft depleted of TCRalphabeta T cells and CD19 B cells. Library preparation used PCR. TCRdb lists the instrument as Illumina HiSeq 2500. Molecular barcoding was employed in the preparation of TCR libraries, with unique molecular identifiers being used to normalize TCRbeta repertoire quantification. The public reads were run again by TCRdb, first through fastp at Q25 and then through MiXCR, and only productive beta chains were kept. When rows share a CDR3 protein, they turn into one entry using the most common DNA and genes. The sample table contains 580,000 or so distinct CDR3 sequences; only one count was recorded for roughly 24% of them. The ten largest make up around 14% of the sample.

This sample comprised PBMCs, mostly from graft donor cells, obtained 360 days after TCRalphabeta/CD19-depleted stem cell transplant. These receptors all come from a boy under three years old who had a stem cell transplant for acute myeloid leukemia, so the T cells may come from the graft donor.

This clonotype came up many times. The chain couples TRBV20-1 to TRBJ2-1, with D possibly being TRBD2 (7 bases). This CDR3 has 14 amino acids. Germline values: CDR1 DFQATT, CDR2 SNEGSKA (reference sequence). V was shortened by 0 bases and J by 7 bases, with 13 bases between the two germline ends. CDR3 in DNA: TGCAGTGCTAGAGAGGTGGGGGGGCGAAATGAGCAGTTCTTC. This translates into CSAREVGGRNEQFF.

This clonotype was seen many times. The chain combines TRBV20-1 with TRBJ2-3; 9 bases fit TRBD1. The V and J ends lost 2 bases and 0 bases, in that order; junction bases with no gene match: 6. Per the germline V gene, CDR1 is DFQATT and CDR2 is SNEGSKA (reference sequence). The CDR3 is 16 residues long. CDR3 protein: CSARNRGRWSTDTQYF. The CDR3 DNA sequence: TGCAGTGCTAGAAACAGGGGGCGCTGGAGCACAGATACGCAGTATTTT.

This sequence joins TRBV6-2 or TRBV6-3 and TRBJ2-5; D may match TRBD1 or TRBD2 (5 bases each). The CDR3 contains 13 residues. Per germline, CDR1 MNHEY and CDR2 SVGEGT. V dropped 6 bases and J dropped 0 bases, with 8 bases sitting between them. This CDR3 reads CASRGPNQETQYF. For the CDR3, the DNA is TGTGCCAGCAGGGGACCGAACCAAGAGACCCAGTACTTC.

The chain employs TRBV12-3 or TRBV12-4 and TRBJ2-7; 12 bases agree with TRBD2. This CDR3 comprises 14 residues. V gave up 6 bases and J gave up 2 bases; unmatched junction bases: 2. CDR3 DNA sequence: TGTGCCAGCAGGCGGACTAGCGGGGCCTACGAGCAGTACTTC. Protein sequence: CASRRTSGAYEQYF.